This TCR beta chain was sequenced for a study of cytomegalovirus exposure and HLA in healthy donors (TCRdb year 2017). A note on the overall study: An earlier analysis of about 560 of the donors reported about 300 Gb of sequence data and approximately 120 million unique TCR beta sequences obtained from around 170 million T cells. Among the roughly 390 genotyped donors, around 81% belonged to the genetic ancestry cluster associated with self-reported Caucasian donors. Besides the first cohort of roughly 700 subjects, a separate validation cohort made up of about 120 different subjects was used. To study patterns of TCR occurrence, a later analysis re-analyzed previously published TCR beta repertoires from 550 to 800 donors and added high-resolution HLA genotyping. An earlier analysis of approximately 500 of the donors applied high-throughput TCR beta sequencing to assess whether each TCR beta V gene segment acted as functional or pseudogenic. Because of strong linkage in the cohort, five DR-DQ haplotypes were treated as single units for association and clustering. The study aimed to test whether signatures of past pathogen exposure could be identified by cataloging public T cell receptors. Typing coverage varied by locus: about 629-640 donors for A, B, C, DRB1 and DQB1; around 560 for DQA1; approximately 570 for DPA1; approximately 490 for DPB1. The T cell repertoires of 666 subjects were profiled by immunosequencing and related to cytomegalovirus serostatus. Donor age, sex, ethnicity and CMV serostatus were collected together with the repertoire data. An early release covering roughly 640 HLA-typed donors comprised about 300 gigabases of sequencing data and tens of millions of unique TCR sequences. Class I and class II HLA loci were covered by the typing at four-digit resolution. Every discovery cohort repertoire had been produced on one sequencing platform. Genome-wide SNP genotypes for about 65% of the 666 donors were used in a later genetic analysis, which treated that subset as a discovery cohort. High-throughput TCR immunosequencing, statistical association of individual TCRs with disease status, and machine learning were combined to predict cytomegalovirus infection status. In the later analysis, no new phenotypic data were used to find candidate immune exposures; instead, reliance was placed on TCR beta sequences and their occurrence across donors. On average, about 200,000 unique TCR beta nucleotide sequences were sequenced per donor among 350 to 400 genotyped donors of the cohort, with roughly 18% of those sequences being non-productive.

Libraries came from the immunoSEQ multiplex PCR assay. For the multiplex PCR, a mixture combining 60 forward primers for TCR Vbeta segments and 13 reverse primers for TCR Jbeta segments was used. Amplification of the CDR3 region of rearranged TCR beta genes was performed with a multiplex PCR assay on genomic DNA. The amplified TCR beta libraries were sequenced on the Illumina HiSeq System as 87-base-pair reads. Per the original workflow: A later analysis tallied 70 million to 100 million unique TCR beta chains across the 600 to 700 repertoires, and some 10 million of those chains were shared by two or more donors. Raw reads were error-corrected and collapsed into unique sequences with a nearest-neighbor algorithm that merged closely related sequences to remove PCR and sequencing errors. V, D and J gene segments were assigned by aligning CDR3 sequences to IMGT reference sequences. Each retained sequence needed at least a six-nucleotide match to both a V gene segment and a J gene segment. A rearrangement was called productive if the CDR3 had no stop codons and remained in frame with V and J, and every other rearrangement was called non-productive. Following IMGT convention, CDR3 was defined as the stretch from the second conserved V-encoded cysteine up to the conserved J-encoded phenylalanine. In an earlier analysis of 587 of the donors, sequences lacking an unambiguous match to a single V gene segment were excluded. An earlier analysis of approximately 590 of the donors classified V segments as functional when productive rearrangements were above 56.7% and as segregating when the standard deviation between donors was above 5%. A statistical classification framework was developed to diagnose cytomegalovirus status using the catalog of TCR beta chain sequences. V and J gene assignment, in a later analysis, came from comparing TCR nucleotide sequences with IMGT/GENE-DB human TR gene sequences. In a later analysis, CDR3 sequences and most-parsimonious VDJ recombination scenarios were assigned using the TCRdist pipeline. In a later analysis, each TCR beta chain was defined by its CDR3 amino acid sequence together with its V-gene family, and reads without a unique V-gene family were excluded. As a way to deal with suspected cross-contamination and a sequencing artifact, a later analysis dropped approximately 570 nucleotide sequences that were highly shared and had low generation probability. In a later analysis, a clonal expansion index was calculated for each public chain from normalized within-repertoire ranks of inferred template counts. In a later analysis, generation probabilities were computed using a VDJ recombination model fitted to out-of-frame rearrangements, and the results were checked against IGoR. In a later analysis, TCR-TCR, TCR-HLA and TCR-CMV co-occurrence was scored with hypergeometric tests, and a repertoire-size bias correction was applied to TCR pairs. To estimate false discovery rates, a later analysis permuted the HLA or CMV assignments 20 times. In a later analysis, co-occurring TCRs were grouped with DBSCAN, and TCRdist sequence similarity was added when clustering was performed within HLA-allele-positive subsets. Repertoires with fewer than 30,000 or more than 120,000 public chains were left out of co-occurrence clustering, as were about 5 repertoires with anomalous nucleotide sharing. Sourced from immuneACCESS, this table was stored by TCRdb with only in-frame sequences that have V and J called. A share of the clones is absent; for the studies checked, an unresolved V gene accounts for under half, and the remainder has no known explanation. The V and J calls and clone size come from that table; D and trimming were worked out from the DNA. The sample includes under 110,000 clones, with roughly 70% observed a single time. The leading ten clones occupy about 10% of the sample.

A note on this clone: Its antigen is currently not known. It has no much larger one-base neighbor in the sample; base qualities were not kept.

The cohort comprised fewer than 700 healthy bone marrow donors. Cohort members were all nominally healthy when sampled, although unrecorded immune exposures were likely present. The donor tested CMV seronegative, placing the donor among the 300 to 450 seronegative members of the cohort. A peripheral blood sample was collected from each donor, and TCR beta sequencing was performed on peripheral blood mononuclear cells. The Qiagen DNeasy Blood Extraction Kit was used to extract genomic DNA from the blood cell samples. V is clipped by 4 bases and J by 2 bases, and the sequence between their germline boundaries is 8 bases long. Looking up the germline V gene yields CDR1 MNHEY and CDR2 SVGAGI. The CDR3 contains 13 residues, cysteine and phenylalanine counted. Only CDR3 DNA is held: 39 bases, read in frame from base 1. Study-level results and caveats: In a later analysis, about 16,000 TCR beta sequences were associated with specific HLA alleles at a false discovery rate of 0.05. When HLA alleles, especially DR and DQ, strongly co-occurred, attributing TCR associations to individual alleles was difficult. Only TCR beta chains were sequenced in this cohort, and the absence of alpha or paired-chain data limited detectable features. The sequencing pipeline was judged likely to have produced a cluster of highly shared sequence variants as a technical artifact. While some public TCRs were present in many individuals, most TCR sequences turned up only very rarely across donors. According to a later analysis, parvovirus B19, influenza, CMV and Epstein-Barr virus appeared linked to several top co-occurrence clusters. Compared with equally common non-associated chains, HLA-associated TCR beta chains in a later analysis were more clonally expanded and had lower generation probabilities. The study listed around 160 TCR beta chains as associated with cytomegalovirus. In vitro tests confirmed that three of the cytomegalovirus-associated TCR beta chains recognize cytomegalovirus antigens. Because counts were too low, 15 to 20 rarely observed V segments, including chromosome 9 orphons, were excluded from the earlier analysis of 587 of the donors. Because the 87-base-pair reads could not distinguish some IMGT-functional V segments, including TRBV6-2 and TRBV6-3, those segments were excluded. The only immune exposure information available for the cohort was CMV serostatus. A further reported finding was that TCR beta sequences accurately predicted the HLA-A and HLA-B alleles for most subjects in the first cohort. Because HLA typing was missing for some donors at each locus, association tests included only the typed subset. According to a later analysis, most CMV-associated TCR beta chains appeared to be HLA-restricted, and the HLA associations seemed to be driven largely by CMV exposure. Linkage disequilibrium might explain the correlated functional status among segregating V segments, but an unknown experimental factor could not be excluded. According to a later analysis, TCR association rates differed among HLA loci, with DRB1 alleles showing the most associated TCRs and HLA-C alleles showing the fewest. In a later genetic analysis, fewer N-insertions in productive TCRs were reported among donors in an Asian-associated ancestry cluster than the approximately 710-donor mean. The classifier was reported to diagnose cytomegalovirus status with high specificity and sensitivity in both the original cohort and the validation cohort. Broadly in line with IMGT annotations, most TCR beta V segments showed up in productive rearrangements about 87% or about 30% of the time in an earlier analysis of about 500 of the donors. The presence/absence analyses assumed that sequencing depth was roughly uniform across donors, and that assumption may not be true. According to the authors, the approach could potentially be generalized to other disease states and immunological phenotypes. V-gene and J-gene trimming of TCR beta chains was associated with a missense DCLRE1C variant in a later genetic analysis, and the association was replicated in an independent cohort.

Recombination connected TRBV6-5 to TRBJ1-1, with the D gene call left open. The receptor's source is a man aged 50 or older in good health and CMV-seronegative. Specimen: PBMCs. CDR3 protein: CASSSTVNTEAFF. The DNA sequence follows: TGTGCCAGCAGTTCAACAGTAAACACTGAAGCTTTCTTT.